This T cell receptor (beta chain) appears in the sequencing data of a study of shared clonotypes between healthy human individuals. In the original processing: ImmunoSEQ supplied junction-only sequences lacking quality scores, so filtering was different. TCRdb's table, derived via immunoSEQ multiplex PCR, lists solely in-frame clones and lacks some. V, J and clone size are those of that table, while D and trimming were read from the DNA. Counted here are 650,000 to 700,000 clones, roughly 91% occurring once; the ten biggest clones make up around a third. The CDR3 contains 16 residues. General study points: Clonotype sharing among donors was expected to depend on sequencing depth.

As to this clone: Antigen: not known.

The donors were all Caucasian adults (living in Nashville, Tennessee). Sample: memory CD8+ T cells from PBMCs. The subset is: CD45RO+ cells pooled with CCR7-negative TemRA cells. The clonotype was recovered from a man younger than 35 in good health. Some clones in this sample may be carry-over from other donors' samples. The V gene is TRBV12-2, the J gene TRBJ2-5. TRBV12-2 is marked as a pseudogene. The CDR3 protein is CASRLVRPSSKETQYF. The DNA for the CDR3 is TGTGCAAGTCGCTTAGTACGCCCATCCAGCAAAGAGACCCAGTACTTC.